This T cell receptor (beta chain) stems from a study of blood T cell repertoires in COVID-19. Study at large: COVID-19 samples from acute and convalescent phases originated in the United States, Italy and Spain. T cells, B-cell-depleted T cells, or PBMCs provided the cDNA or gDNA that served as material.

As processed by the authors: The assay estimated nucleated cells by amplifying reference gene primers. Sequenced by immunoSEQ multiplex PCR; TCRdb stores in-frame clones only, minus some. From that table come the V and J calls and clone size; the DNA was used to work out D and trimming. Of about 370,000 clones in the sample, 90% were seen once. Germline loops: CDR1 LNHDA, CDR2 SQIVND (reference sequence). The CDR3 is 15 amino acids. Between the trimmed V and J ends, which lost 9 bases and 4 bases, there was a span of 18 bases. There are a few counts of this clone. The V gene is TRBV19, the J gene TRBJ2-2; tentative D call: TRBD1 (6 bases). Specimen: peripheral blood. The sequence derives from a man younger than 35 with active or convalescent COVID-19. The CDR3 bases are TGTGCCAGCCTCGCCCGGGACAAACTCACCGGGGAGCTGTTTTTT. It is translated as CASLARDKLTGELFF. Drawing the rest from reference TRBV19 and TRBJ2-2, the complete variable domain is DGGITQSPKYLFRKEGQNVTLSCEQNLNHDAMYWYRQDPGQGLRLIYYSQIVNDFQKGDIAEGYSVSREKKESFPLTVTSAQKNPTAFYLCASLARDKLTGELFFGEGSRLTVL.